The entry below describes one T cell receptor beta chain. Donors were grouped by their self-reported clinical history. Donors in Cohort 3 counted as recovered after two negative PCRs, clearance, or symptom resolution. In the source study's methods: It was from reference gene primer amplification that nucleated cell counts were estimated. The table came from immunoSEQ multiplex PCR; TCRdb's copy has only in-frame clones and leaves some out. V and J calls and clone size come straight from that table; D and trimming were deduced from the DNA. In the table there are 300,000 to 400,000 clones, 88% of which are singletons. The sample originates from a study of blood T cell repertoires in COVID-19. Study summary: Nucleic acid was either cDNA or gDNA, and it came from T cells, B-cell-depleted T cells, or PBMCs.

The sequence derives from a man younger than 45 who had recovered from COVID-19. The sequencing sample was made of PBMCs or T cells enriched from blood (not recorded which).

The CDR3 loop is CASSPSGLLAVAFF. CDR3 bases: TGCGCCAGCAGCCCGTCGGGACTCCTGGCGGTGGCTTTCTTT. This chain uses TRBV4-1 with TRBJ1-1; TRBD1 is a possible D gene (5 bases). Trimming shortened V by 4 bases and J by 11 bases, and 20 bases separated the two germline ends. Germline-derived CDR1 and CDR2 are MGHRA and YSYEKL. The CDR3 is made up of 14 amino acids.